The present entry profiles one T cell receptor beta chain with its context. This record comes from a study of control samples from healthy donors and cancer patients. Trimming shortened V by 0 bases and J by 5 bases, and 10 bases separated the two germline ends. The CDR3 spans 14 residues. Germline V gene lookup returns CDR1 MNHEY and CDR2 SVGAGI. Method: immunoSEQ multiplex PCR; TCRdb's copy keeps in-frame clones and lacks some. The sample includes roughly 64,000 clones, just over 90% of them seen just once. The source material was PBMCs. The chain joins TRBV6-5 to TRBJ2-5, with D perhaps matching TRBD2 (5 bases). This receptor was taken from a woman between 45 and 65 years old with colorectal cancer. CDR3 nucleotide sequence: TGTGCCAGCAGTTACTCGGCTAGCACGGAGACCCAGTACTTC. It translates to CASSYSASTETQYF.